The following is a TCR beta chain sequence with its context. Which antigen it targets is not known. The input lacks base qualities; no much larger clone sits a single base away. The label giving this sample's treatment or condition can be read as: in vitro stimulation with specific CMV peptide epitopes to enrich CMV-specific T cells. This record belongs to a study of T cell repertoires in cytomegalovirus infection (dated by TCRdb to between 2017 and 2020). In the study overall: Alongside well-studied HLA-B-restricted epitopes, the peptide stimulations were aimed at recently identified HLA-C-restricted CMV epitopes, whose presentation resists viral immunomodulation. Donor HLA type was relevant to the analysis, because carriage of CMV infection together with the matching HLA type was indicated by public TCR beta signatures. General conclusions and limits of the study: In both this cohort and an independent cohort of some 350 donors, the cumulative frequency of public TCR beta family members distinguished carriers of CMV infection plus the relevant HLA type. The ex vivo response was dominated by HLA-C-restricted CMV-specific TCR beta clonotypes, which also provided the single most frequent clonotype in two of eight donors.

The run used an Illumina HiSeq 1500. The public reads were quality trimmed at Q25 with fastp and then assembled into clones with MiXCR by TCRdb, keeping productive beta chains. Entries that share a CDR3 protein sequence are merged under the most common genes and DNA. Here the sample has fewer than 850,000 distinct CDR3 sequences; almost 30% occur a single time. Together, the top ten hold around 13% of the sample. Material: cultured CD8+ T cells from PBMCs, obtained from culture after CMV antigen stimulation. The TCR was taken from a human donor in good health (CMV status not recorded). Some clones in this sample may be carry-over from other donors' samples.

The CDR3 protein is CASSQDRPELFF. The DNA sequence is as follows: TGCGCCAGCAGCCAAGATCGGCCCGAGCTGTTTTTT. The V and J segments used are TRBV4-1 and TRBJ2-2; the D gene cannot be resolved reliably. The germline ends are 7 bases apart after V is trimmed by 0 bases and J by 11 bases. The CDR3 runs 12 amino acids, cysteine and phenylalanine included. Solely the CDR3 DNA is kept, with 36 bases framed from the first base. The germline V gene yields MGHRA for CDR1 and YSYEKL for CDR2.